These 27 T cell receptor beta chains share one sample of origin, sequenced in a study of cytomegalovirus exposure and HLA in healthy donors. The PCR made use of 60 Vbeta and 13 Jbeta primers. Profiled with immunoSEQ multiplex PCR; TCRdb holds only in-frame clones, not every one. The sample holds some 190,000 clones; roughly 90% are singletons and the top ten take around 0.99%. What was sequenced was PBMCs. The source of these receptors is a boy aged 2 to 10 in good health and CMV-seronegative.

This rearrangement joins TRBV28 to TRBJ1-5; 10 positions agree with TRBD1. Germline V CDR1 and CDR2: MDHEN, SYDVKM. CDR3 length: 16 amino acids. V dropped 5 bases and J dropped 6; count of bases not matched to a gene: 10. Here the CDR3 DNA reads TGTGCCAGCAGTAATACCGGGACAGGGGATCGTCAGCCCCAGCATTTT. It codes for CASSNTGTGDRQPQHF. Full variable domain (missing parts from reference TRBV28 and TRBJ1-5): DVKVTQSSRYLVKRTGEKVFLECVQDMDHENMFWYRQDPGLGLRLIYFSYDVKMKEKGDIPEGYSVSREKKERFSLILESASTNQTSMYLCASSNTGTGDRQPQHFGDGTRLSIL.

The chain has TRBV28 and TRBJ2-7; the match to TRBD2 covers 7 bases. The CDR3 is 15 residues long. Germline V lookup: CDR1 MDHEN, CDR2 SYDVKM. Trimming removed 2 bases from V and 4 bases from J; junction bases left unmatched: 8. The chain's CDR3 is CASSLVDRGVYEQYF. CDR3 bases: TGTGCCAGCAGTTTAGTAGATCGGGGGGTTTACGAGCAGTACTTC.

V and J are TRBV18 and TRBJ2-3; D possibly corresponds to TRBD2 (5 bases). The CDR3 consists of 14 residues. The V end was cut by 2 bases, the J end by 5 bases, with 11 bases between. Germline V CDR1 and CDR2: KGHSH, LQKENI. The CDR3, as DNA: TGTGCCAGCTCACCATCGGGGAACCGAGATACGCAGTATTTT. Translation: CASSPSGNRDTQYF.

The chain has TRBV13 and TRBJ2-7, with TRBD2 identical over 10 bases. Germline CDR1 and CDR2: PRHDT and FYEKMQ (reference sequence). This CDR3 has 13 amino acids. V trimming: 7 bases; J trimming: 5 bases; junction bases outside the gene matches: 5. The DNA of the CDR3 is TGTGCCAGCAAAGCGGGAGGGCACAACGAGCAGTACTTC. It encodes CASKAGGHNEQYF.

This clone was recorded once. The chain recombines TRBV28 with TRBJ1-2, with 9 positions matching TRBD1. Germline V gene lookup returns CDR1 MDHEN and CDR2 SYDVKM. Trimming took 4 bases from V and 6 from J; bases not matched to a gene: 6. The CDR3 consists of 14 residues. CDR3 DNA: TGTGCCAGCAGTTCAACCGGACAGGGGAATGGCTACACCTTC. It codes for CASSSTGQGNGYTF.

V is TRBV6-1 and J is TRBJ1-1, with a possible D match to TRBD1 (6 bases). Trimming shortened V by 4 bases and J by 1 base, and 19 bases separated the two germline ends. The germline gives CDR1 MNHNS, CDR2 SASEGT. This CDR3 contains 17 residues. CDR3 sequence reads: CASSAQGWRGANTEAFF. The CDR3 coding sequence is TGTGCCAGCAGTGCTCAGGGATGGCGGGGGGCGAACACTGAAGCTTTCTTT.

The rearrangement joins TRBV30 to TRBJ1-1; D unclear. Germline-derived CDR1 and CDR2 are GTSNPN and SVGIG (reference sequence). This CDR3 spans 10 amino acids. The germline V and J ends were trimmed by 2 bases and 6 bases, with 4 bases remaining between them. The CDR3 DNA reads TGTGCCTGGAGTCGGTCTGAAGCTTTCTTT. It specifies CAWSRSEAFF.

CDR3 amino acids: CASSPRTEAYEQYF. In DNA, the CDR3 is TGTGCCAGCAGCCCACGGACAGAAGCCTACGAGCAGTACTTC. The chain employs TRBV7-9 and TRBJ2-7, with D possibly TRBD1 on 6 matching bases. The CDR3 has 14 residues. Trimming removed 5 bases at V and 2 bases at J, with 13 bases between. Germline CDR1 reads SEHNR; CDR2 reads FQNEAQ (reference sequence).

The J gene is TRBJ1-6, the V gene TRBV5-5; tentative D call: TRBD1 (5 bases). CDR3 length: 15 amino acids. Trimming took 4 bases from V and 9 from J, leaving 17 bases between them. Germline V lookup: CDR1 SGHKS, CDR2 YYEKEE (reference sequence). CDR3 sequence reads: CASSLGVLAPSPLHF. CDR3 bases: TGTGCCAGCAGCCTGGGGGTATTAGCCCCTTCACCCCTCCACTTT. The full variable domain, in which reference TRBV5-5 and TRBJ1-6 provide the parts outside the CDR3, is DAGVTQSPTHLIKTRGQQVTLRCSPISGHKSVSWYQQVLGQGPQFIFQYYEKEERGRGNFPDRFSARQFPNYSSELNVNALLLGDSALYLCASSLGVLAPSPLHFGNGTRLTVT.

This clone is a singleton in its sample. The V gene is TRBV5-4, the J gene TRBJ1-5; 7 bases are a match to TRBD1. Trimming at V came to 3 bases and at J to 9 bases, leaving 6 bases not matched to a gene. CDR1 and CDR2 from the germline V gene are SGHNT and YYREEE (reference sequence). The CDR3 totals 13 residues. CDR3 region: CASSSDREWPQHF. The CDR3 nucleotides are TGTGCCAGCAGCTCCGACAGGGAGTGGCCCCAGCATTTT.

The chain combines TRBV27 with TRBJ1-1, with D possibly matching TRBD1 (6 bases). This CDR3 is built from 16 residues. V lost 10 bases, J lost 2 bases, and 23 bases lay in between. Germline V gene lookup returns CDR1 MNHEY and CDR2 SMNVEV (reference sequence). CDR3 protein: CANPSGGRTPNTEAFF. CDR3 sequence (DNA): TGTGCCAACCCTTCCGGGGGGCGGACACCAAACACTGAAGCTTTCTTT.

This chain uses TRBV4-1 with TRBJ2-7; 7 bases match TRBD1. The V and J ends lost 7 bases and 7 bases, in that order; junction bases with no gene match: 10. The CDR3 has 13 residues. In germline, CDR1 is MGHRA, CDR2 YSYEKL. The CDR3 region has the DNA TGCGCCAGCACCCCAGGGGGATTAGGGGAGCAGTACTTC. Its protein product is CASTPGGLGEQYF.

This CDR3 reads CASSQTGGVDYGYTF. Here the CDR3 DNA reads TGTGCCAGCAGTCAGACAGGGGGCGTGGACTATGGCTACACCTTC. The chain links TRBV5-4 to TRBJ1-2; TRBD1 matches at 10 bases. The trim removed 5 bases at V and 3 bases at J, leaving 7 bases unmatched. The V gene's germline CDR1 is SGHNT and CDR2 YYREEE (reference sequence). The CDR3 length is 15 residues.

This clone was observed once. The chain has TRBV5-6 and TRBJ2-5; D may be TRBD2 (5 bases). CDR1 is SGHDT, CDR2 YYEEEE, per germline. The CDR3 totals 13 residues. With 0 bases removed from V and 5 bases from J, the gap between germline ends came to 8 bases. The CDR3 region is CASSLGGGETQYF. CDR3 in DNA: TGTGCCAGCAGCTTGGGCGGCGGGGAGACCCAGTACTTC.

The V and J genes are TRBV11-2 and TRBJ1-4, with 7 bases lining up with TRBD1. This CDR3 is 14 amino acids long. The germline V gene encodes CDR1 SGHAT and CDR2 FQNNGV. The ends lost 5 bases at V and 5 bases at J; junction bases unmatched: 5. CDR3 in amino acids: CASSATGTNEKLFF. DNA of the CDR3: TGTGCCAGCAGCGCGACAGGGACCAATGAAAAACTGTTTTTT. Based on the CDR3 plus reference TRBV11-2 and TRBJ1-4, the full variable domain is EAGVAQSPRYKIIEKRQSVAFWCNPISGHATLYWYQQILGQGPKLLIQFQNNGVVDDSQLPKDRFSAERLKGVDSTLKIQPAKLEDSAVYLCASSATGTNEKLFFGSGTQLSVL.

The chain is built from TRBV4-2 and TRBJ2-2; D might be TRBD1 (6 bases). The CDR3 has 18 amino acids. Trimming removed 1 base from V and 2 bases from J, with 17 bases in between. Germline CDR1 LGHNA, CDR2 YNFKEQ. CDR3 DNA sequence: TGTGCCAGCAGCCAAGTAAAAGGCAGGGACATCAACACCGGGGAGCTGTTTTTT. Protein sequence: CASSQVKGRDINTGELFF.

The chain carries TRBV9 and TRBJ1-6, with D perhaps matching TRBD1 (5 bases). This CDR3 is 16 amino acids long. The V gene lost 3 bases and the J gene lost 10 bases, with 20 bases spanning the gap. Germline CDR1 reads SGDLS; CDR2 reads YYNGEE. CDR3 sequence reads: CASSETLSRVGSPLHF. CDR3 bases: TGTGCCAGCAGCGAGACCCTGAGCAGGGTGGGCTCACCCCTCCACTTT.

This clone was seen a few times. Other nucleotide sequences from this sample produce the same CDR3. CDR3 amino acids: CASSASGGYNEQFF. The CDR3 DNA reads TGCGCCAGCAGCGCCAGCGGGGGTTACAATGAGCAGTTCTTC. The chain employs TRBV5-1 and TRBJ2-1; 8 bases fit TRBD2. CDR1 and CDR2 from the germline V gene are SGHRS and YFSETQ. The CDR3 is 14 residues long. The trim removed 4 bases at V and 4 bases at J, leaving 4 bases unmatched.

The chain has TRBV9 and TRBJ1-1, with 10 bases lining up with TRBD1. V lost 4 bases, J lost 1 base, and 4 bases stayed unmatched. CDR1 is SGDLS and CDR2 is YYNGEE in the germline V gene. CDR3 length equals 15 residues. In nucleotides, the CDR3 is TGTGCCAGCAGCCCCCGGACAGGGGGGAACACTGAAGCTTTCTTT. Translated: CASSPRTGGNTEAFF.

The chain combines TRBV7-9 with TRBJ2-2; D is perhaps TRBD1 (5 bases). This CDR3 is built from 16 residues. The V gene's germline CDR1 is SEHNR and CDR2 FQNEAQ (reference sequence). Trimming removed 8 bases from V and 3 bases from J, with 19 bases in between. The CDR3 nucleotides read TGTGCCAGCGCTGGGGCAGCCTCCAGTTACACCGGGGAGCTGTTTTTT. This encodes CASAGAASSYTGELFF.

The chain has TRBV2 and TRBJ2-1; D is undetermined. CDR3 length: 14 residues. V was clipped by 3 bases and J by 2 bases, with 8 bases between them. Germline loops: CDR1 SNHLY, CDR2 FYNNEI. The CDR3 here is CASSEGVAYNEQFF. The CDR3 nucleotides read TGTGCCAGCAGTGAGGGCGTCGCCTACAATGAGCAGTTCTTC.

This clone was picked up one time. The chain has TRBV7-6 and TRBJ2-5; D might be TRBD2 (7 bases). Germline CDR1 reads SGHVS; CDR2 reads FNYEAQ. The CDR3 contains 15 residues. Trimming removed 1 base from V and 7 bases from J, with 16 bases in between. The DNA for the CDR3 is TGTGCCAGCAGCTTAGTATGGGGGGGCGATGGGACCCAGTACTTC. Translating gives CASSLVWGGDGTQYF.

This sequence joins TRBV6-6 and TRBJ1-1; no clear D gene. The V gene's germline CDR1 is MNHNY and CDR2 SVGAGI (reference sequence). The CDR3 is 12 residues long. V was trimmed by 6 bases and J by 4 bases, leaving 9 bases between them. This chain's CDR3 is CASSLLGTEAFF. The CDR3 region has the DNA TGTGCCAGCAGCCTTCTCGGCACTGAAGCTTTCTTT.

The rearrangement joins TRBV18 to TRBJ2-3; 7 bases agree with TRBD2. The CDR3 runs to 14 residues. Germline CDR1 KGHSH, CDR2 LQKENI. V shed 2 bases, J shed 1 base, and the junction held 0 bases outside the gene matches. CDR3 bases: TGTGCCAGCTCACCAACTAGCGGCACAGATACGCAGTATTTT. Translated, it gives CASSPTSGTDTQYF.

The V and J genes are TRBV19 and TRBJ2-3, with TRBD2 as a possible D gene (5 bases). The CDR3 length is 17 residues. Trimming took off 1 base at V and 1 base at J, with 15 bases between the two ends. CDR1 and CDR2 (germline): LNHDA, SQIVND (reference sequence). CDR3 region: CASSIGSGGRRTDTQYF. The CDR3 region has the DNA TGTGCCAGTAGTATAGGGAGCGGTGGGCGGCGCACAGATACGCAGTATTTT. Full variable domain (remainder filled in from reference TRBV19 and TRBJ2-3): DGGITQSPKYLFRKEGQNVTLSCEQNLNHDAMYWYRQDPGQGLRLIYYSQIVNDFQKGDIAEGYSVSREKKESFPLTVTSAQKNPTAFYLCASSIGSGGRRTDTQYFGPGTRLTVL.

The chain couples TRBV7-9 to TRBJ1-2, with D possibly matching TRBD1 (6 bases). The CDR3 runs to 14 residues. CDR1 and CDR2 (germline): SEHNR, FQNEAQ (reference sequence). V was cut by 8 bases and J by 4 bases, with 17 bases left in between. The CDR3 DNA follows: TGTGCCAGCGATTCGGGGGGCAGGTTCTATGGCTACACCTTC. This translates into CASDSGGRFYGYTF.

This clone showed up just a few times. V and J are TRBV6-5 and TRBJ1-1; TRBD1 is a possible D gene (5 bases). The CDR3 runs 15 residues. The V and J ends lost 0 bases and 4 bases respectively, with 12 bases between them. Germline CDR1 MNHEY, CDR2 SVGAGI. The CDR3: CASSYSTAGPTEAFF. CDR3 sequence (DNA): TGTGCCAGCAGTTACTCGACGGCAGGGCCCACTGAAGCTTTCTTT.